The 9 T cell receptor beta chains reported below all come from one sample, sequenced in a study of blood T cell repertoires in COVID-19. Here immunoSEQ multiplex PCR was the method, and the copy in TCRdb shows in-frame clones only, minus some. The sample includes 200,000 to 250,000 clones, approximately 83% of them seen just once. The source material was PBMCs or T cells enriched from blood (not recorded which). The source of these receptors is a woman aged 55-69 years who had recovered from COVID-19.

The rearrangement uses TRBV19 and TRBJ2-5; TRBD2 matches 14 bases. Germline lookup yields CDR1 LNHDA and CDR2 SQIVND (reference sequence). The V gene end was trimmed by 3 bases and the J gene end by 1 base; junction bases not matched to a gene: 1. The CDR3 is made up of 16 amino acids. CDR3 nucleotide sequence: TGTGCCAGTAGTATTGGGACTAGCGGGGGCCAAGAGACCCAGTACTTC. Protein product: CASSIGTSGGQETQYF.

The V gene is TRBV4-3, the J gene TRBJ1-5; D not resolved. CDR3 length: 13 residues. From germline, CDR1 is LGHNA and CDR2 YSLEER. Deletions cut 3 bases from V and 4 bases from J, with 7 bases between. The CDR3 region has the DNA TGCGCCAGCAGCCAGCAACAAAATCAGCCCCAGCATTTT. It specifies CASSQQQNQPQHF.

V is TRBV3-1 (or the pseudogene TRBV3-2) and J is TRBJ2-5, with 11 nucleotides matching TRBD2. The CDR3 is made up of 18 amino acids. Germline-derived CDR1 and CDR2 are LGHDT and YNNKEL (reference sequence). J was trimmed by 5 bases and V by 4 bases; bases with no gene match: 15. CDR3 sequence: CASSLHPGLAEIQETQYF. Written as DNA, the CDR3 is TGTGCCAGCAGCCTACATCCGGGACTAGCGGAGATACAGGAGACCCAGTACTTC.

The gene calls are TRBV24-1 and TRBJ2-3, with 8 bases that match TRBD1. CDR1 and CDR2 (germline): KGHDR, SFDVKD. Trimming removed 3 bases from V and 1 base from J; junction bases left unmatched: 11. This CDR3 is 18 amino acids long. For the CDR3, the DNA is TGTGCCACCAGTGATCCCCTAGACAGGGGCGTTTGCACAGATACGCAGTATTTT. Its protein is CATSDPLDRGVCTDTQYF.

The J gene is TRBJ2-4, the V gene TRBV20-1, with TRBD2 as a possible D gene (5 bases). Germline lookup yields CDR1 DFQATT and CDR2 SNEGSKA (reference sequence). Trimming took 3 bases from V and 6 from J, leaving 15 bases between them. The CDR3 has 14 residues. The CDR3 loop reads CSASQAGEGNIQYF. The DNA for the CDR3 is TGCAGTGCTAGTCAGGCGGGCGAGGGAAACATTCAGTACTTC.

The chain couples TRBV2 to TRBJ2-3, with D possibly being TRBD1 (6 bases). Germline CDR1 and CDR2: SNHLY and FYNNEI. CDR3 length: 14 amino acids. Trimming removed 6 bases at V and 2 bases at J, with 12 bases between. CDR3 sequence: CASRRQGHTDTQYF. CDR3 bases: TGTGCCAGCAGACGGCAGGGGCACACAGATACGCAGTATTTT.

The chain uses TRBV6-2 or TRBV6-3 and TRBJ1-2, with D maybe TRBD1 (6 bases). The V end was cut by 2 bases, the J end by 10 bases, with 14 bases between. CDR1 and CDR2 (germline): MNHEY, SVGEGT. CDR3 length: 13 residues. The chain's CDR3 is CASSYSYRADYTF. In DNA form, the CDR3 reads TGTGCCAGCAGTTACAGTTACAGGGCTGACTACACCTTC.

The table lists this clone with a count of one. At the DNA level, this CDR3 is encoded by other sequences in the same sample as well. The chain recombines TRBV9 with TRBJ2-2; unclear D gene. Trimming removed 0 bases from V and 1 base from J, with 4 bases in between. Germline loops: CDR1 SGDLS, CDR2 YYNGEE. The CDR3 spans 14 residues. CDR3: CASSVGGNTGELFF. The CDR3 nucleotides are TGTGCCAGCAGCGTAGGAGGGAACACCGGGGAGCTGTTTTTT.

This chain connects TRBV30 to TRBJ1-1; D gene ambiguous. Trimming left V 0 bases short and J 4 bases short, with 9 bases between. Germline values: CDR1 GTSNPN, CDR2 SVGIG (reference sequence). The CDR3 covers 13 residues. CDR3 bases: TGTGCCTGGAGTGTACTAGACGGCACTGAAGCTTTCTTT. Translating it yields CAWSVLDGTEAFF.